The source of this T cell receptor beta chain is a study of shared clonotypes between healthy human individuals. Clones were read by immunoSEQ multiplex PCR, and TCRdb kept only the in-frame ones, dropping some. The sample has roughly 700,000 clones, around 72% seen once. Germline CDR1 SGHVS, CDR2 FQNEAQ. V lost 5 bases to trimming and J lost 6 bases; unmatched junction nucleotides: 9. This CDR3 has 14 amino acids. Sequenced sample: memory CD4+ T cells sorted from blood. Noted subset: CD45RA-negative fraction. The chain carries TRBV7-8 and TRBJ1-2; TRBD1 matches 7 bases. The clonotype was recovered from a woman in her 30s in good health. CDR3 in DNA: TGTGCCAGCAGCACGGGACAGCGGGGCCATGGCTACACCTTC. It encodes CASSTGQRGHGYTF.